These T cell receptor beta chains were read from a single sample in a study of CD8+ T cells in alopecia areata. Repertoires were generated with immunoSEQ multiplex PCR, while TCRdb's copy carries only in-frame clones and drops some. The sample holds more than 150,000 clones, 55% to 70% seen once. The sequenced sample was CD4+ T cells sorted from blood, obtained at week 4, from a patient treated with tofacitinib. The origin of the receptors is a human donor with alopecia areata. CDR3s include the opening cysteine and the closing phenylalanine or tryptophan. D genes are given only for firm matches. Only part of the rows carry a size: once, few, many, or a class if the clone is expanded.

clone size | J gene | D gene | V gene | CDR3 protein | CDR3 DNA
- | TRBJ2-7 | TRBD2 | TRBV7-2 | CASSHSGGISYEQYF | TGTGCCAGCAGCCATAGCGGGGGGATCTCCTACGAGCAGTACTTC
- | TRBJ1-6 | - | TRBV7-8 | CASSSQGPKSYNSPLHF | TGTGCCAGCAGCTCACAGGGCCCTAAATCCTATAATTCACCCCTCCACTTT
- | TRBJ2-5 | - | TRBV7-9 | CASGILGQETQYF | TGTGCCAGCGGCATCCTTGGACAAGAGACCCAGTACTTC
- | TRBJ2-7 | - | TRBV5-1 | CASSFPGAYEQYF | TGCGCCAGCAGCTTCCCCGGAGCCTACGAGCAGTACTTC
- | TRBJ2-2 | - | TRBV30 | CAWSDGTDTGELFF | TGTGCCTGGAGTGACGGGACTGACACCGGGGAGCTGTTTTTT
few | TRBJ2-1 | - | TRBV14 | CASSQGLVNEQFF | TGTGCCAGCAGCCAAGGACTAGTCAATGAGCAGTTCTTC
- | TRBJ2-5 | TRBD1 | TRBV2 | CASSAGTGRQETQYF | TGTGCCAGCAGTGCCGGGACAGGGAGGCAAGAGACCCAGTACTTC
- | TRBJ1-1 | - | TRBV2 | CASSEAVVEAFF | TGTGCCAGCAGTGAAGCGGTAGTTGAAGCTTTCTTT
- | TRBJ2-1 | - | TRBV4-3 | CASSQDTGNNEQFF | TGCGCCAGCAGCCAAGATACCGGGAACAATGAGCAGTTCTTC
- | TRBJ2-7 | - | TRBV7-2 | CASSLGVGMASYEQYF | TGTGCCAGCAGCTTAGGGGTGGGGATGGCCTCCTACGAGCAGTACTTC
- | TRBJ1-1 | TRBD1 | TRBV7-9 | CASSLPIGGMNTEAFF | TGTGCCAGCAGCTTGCCCATAGGGGGCATGAACACTGAAGCTTTCTTT
- | TRBJ2-5 | - | TRBV7-2 | CASSLLDFQETQYF | TGTGCCAGCAGCTTATTGGACTTCCAAGAGACCCAGTACTTC
- | TRBJ2-2 | - | TRBV7-6 | CASSGWALPAGELFF | TGTGCCAGCAGCGGCTGGGCCCTCCCCGCTGGGGAGCTGTTTTTT
- | TRBJ1-1 | - | TRBV6-5 | CASRRGTNTEAFF | TGTGCCAGCAGACGGGGCACGAACACTGAAGCTTTCTTT
- | TRBJ1-2 | - | TRBV30 | CAWNEGPYGYTF | TGTGCCTGGAATGAGGGGCCCTATGGCTACACCTTC